This TCR beta chain was sequenced in a study of blood T cells in healthy people across ages. Germline assignment: CDR1 MNHEY and CDR2 SVGEGT. The CDR3 runs to 13 residues. With a J-beta primer mix and a sample-barcoded 5' primer, a second PCR ran 7 to 11 cycles. TCRdb re-analysed the 5' RACE reads in MiXCR, keeping a single row per CDR3 protein. Among just over 800,000 distinct CDR3 sequences listed, about 62% were seen once. This clonotype appeared many times. The sample taken for sequencing was blood. V usage is TRBV6-2 or TRBV6-3 and J usage is TRBJ2-4; TRBD1 matches at 7 bases. The J call may be incorrect, as the DNA end agrees better with TRBJ2-7. The receptor's source is a man aged 30 to 39 in good health. CDR3 amino acids: CASSDRDRAEQYF. The CDR3 nucleotides read TGTGCCAGCAGTGACCGCGACAGGGCCGAGCAGTACTTC.